Shown below are 6 T cell receptor beta chains from a single sample sequenced in a study of T cell repertoires in cytomegalovirus infection. TCRdb called the reads again in MiXCR, with one record for every CDR3 protein. Of under 300,000 distinct CDR3 sequences listed, 15% to 20% are singletons. Sequencing was done on a sample of CD8+ T cells from PBMCs. These TCRs come from a human donor in good health (CMV status not recorded). Some clones in this sample may be carry-over from other donors' samples.

This clonotype was seen only a few times. Written as DNA, the CDR3 is TGCAGTGCTAGAGATAGTCGGTTCCACGAGCAGTACTTC. Amino acids: CSARDSRFHEQYF. V usage is TRBV20-1 and J usage is TRBJ2-7; D gene uncertain. Germline CDR1 is DFQATT and CDR2 is SNEGSKA (reference sequence). Trimming removed 0 bases from V and 5 bases from J, with 11 bases in between. CDR3 size: 13 residues.

A single count supports this clonotype. This chain uses TRBV29-1 with TRBJ2-7; 8 nucleotides line up with TRBD1. This CDR3 is built from 13 residues. The germline V gene encodes CDR1 SQVTM and CDR2 ANQGSEA. V shed 1 base, J shed 4 bases, and the junction held 3 bases outside the gene matches. DNA for the CDR3: TGCAGCGTTGAAGCCCAGGGGGCGTACGAGCAGTACTTC. Translated: CSVEAQGAYEQYF.

In its sample, this clonotype was seen many times. This sequence joins TRBV7-2 and TRBJ2-3; 9 bases match TRBD2. J gave up 5 bases and V 1 base, and 4 bases lay outside the gene matches. Germline-derived CDR1 and CDR2 are SGHTA and FQGNSA. This CDR3 has 15 residues. For the CDR3, the DNA is TGTGCCAGCAGCTTAGGCGGGGGGGCAGGAGATACGCAGTATTTT. It codes for CASSLGGGAGDTQYF.

This clonotype was counted many times. J is TRBJ2-2 and V is TRBV7-8; the match to TRBD2 covers 7 bases. V was clipped by 1 base and J by 5 bases; unmatched bases: 1. The CDR3 extends over 14 amino acids. The germline V gene encodes CDR1 SGHVS and CDR2 FQNEAQ. CDR3 sequence: CASSLGGGTGELFF. As DNA, the CDR3 is TGTGCCAGCAGCTTAGGCGGGGGAACCGGGGAGCTGTTTTTT.

This clonotype was recorded at least ten times. The J gene is TRBJ2-3, the V gene TRBV4-1; weak D call: TRBD2 (6 bases). Germline lookup yields CDR1 MGHRA and CDR2 YSYEKL. Trimming removed 1 base at V and 0 bases at J, with 8 bases between. This CDR3 has 15 residues. CDR3 nucleotides: TGCGCCAGCAGCCAAGCGGCGGGGAGCACAGATACGCAGTATTTT. Its protein product is CASSQAAGSTDTQYF.

The chain combines TRBV4-2 with TRBJ2-7; 9 bases are a match to TRBD2. The junction had 12 bases not matched to a gene; V was cut back by 4 bases and J by 5 bases. This CDR3 is built from 16 residues. Germline V gives CDR1 LGHNA, CDR2 YNFKEQ. The DNA for the CDR3 is TGTGCCAGCAGCCCCACCGGCAGCGGGGGGCTCGACGAGCAGTACTTC. Amino acids: CASSPTGSGGLDEQYF.